This T cell receptor (beta chain) was captured by sequencing in a study of blood T cell repertoires in COVID-19. Study summary: The United States, Italy and Spain supplied acute and convalescent COVID-19 samples. PBMCs, B-cell-depleted T cells, or T cells provided the cDNA or gDNA that made up the material.

Measured with immunoSEQ multiplex PCR; TCRdb has only the in-frame clones, and not every one. The sample carries tens of thousands of clones, 80% to 90% recorded once. Looked up from germline, CDR1 is SGHRS and CDR2 is YFSETQ. The V segment lost 4 bases and the J segment 9 bases; nucleotides outside the gene matches: 17. The CDR3 contains 16 residues. The TCR originated in a man aged 80 or over with acute or convalescent COVID-19. V usage is TRBV5-1 and J usage is TRBJ2-3; 7 bases match TRBD1. Sequencing was done on a sample of peripheral blood. The CDR3 bases are TGCGCCAGCAGCCCAAGAACCGCCGGGACAGACCCCACGCAGTATTTT. It yields the protein CASSPRTAGTDPTQYF.